Each of the 24 T cell receptor beta chains below was sequenced from the same sample in a study of T cells in Graves' hyperthyroidism and ophthalmopathy. RNA transcripts were the template for amplifying TCR beta CDR3 regions. The TCR CDR3 first-round RT-PCR relied on the HTBI primer set. TCRdb reprocessed the multiplex PCR reads via MiXCR and lists one record per CDR3 protein. The data show 340,000 or so distinct CDR3 sequences, roughly 15% seen once. Sequencing was done on a sample of blood. Source of these receptors: a man aged 25 to 40 with Graves' hyperthyroidism.

This clonotype was detected only a few times. Mismatch with germline at one junction end may stem from a read error. The chain links TRBV27 to TRBJ2-1; possibly TRBD2 for D (5 bases). CDR1 is MNHEY and CDR2 is SMNVEV in the germline V gene (reference sequence). The CDR3 runs 14 residues. Written as DNA, the CDR3 is TGTGCCAGCAGTCTGGGCGCTAGCAGGAATGGGCAGTTCTTC. It specifies CASSLGASRNGQFF.

This chain connects TRBV29-1 to TRBJ2-3; tentative D call: TRBD1 (5 bases). V was pared by 4 bases and J by 4 bases, with 12 bases between. The V gene's germline CDR1 is SQVTM and CDR2 ANQGSEA. CDR3 length: 13 amino acids. Here the CDR3 reads CSVGAGRADTQYF. The CDR3 coding sequence is TGCAGCGTTGGGGCAGGGCGAGCAGATACGCAGTATTTT.

This chain joins TRBV18 and TRBJ1-5; TRBD1 aligns across 7 bases. V lost 2 bases and J lost 4; bases outside the gene matches: 2. The V gene's germline CDR1 is KGHSH and CDR2 LQKENI. This CDR3 spans 14 amino acids. The CDR3 DNA reads TGTGCCAGCTCACCAAGCAGGGGGAATCAGCCCCAGCATTTT. This encodes CASSPSRGNQPQHF. Filled out from reference TRBV18 and TRBJ1-5, the complete variable domain reads NAGVMQNPRHLVRRRGQEARLRCSPMKGHSHVYWYRQLPEEGLKFMVYLQKENIIDESGMPKERFSAEFPKEGPSILRIQQVVRGDSAAYFCASSPSRGNQPQHFGDGTRLSIL.

Many counts were recorded for this clonotype. V gene TRBV3-1 combines with J gene TRBJ2-1, with a possible D match to TRBD1 (6 bases). Germline lookup yields CDR1 LGHDT and CDR2 YNNKEL (reference sequence). Trimming cost V 2 bases and J 8 bases, with 22 bases left between them. This CDR3 is 17 amino acids long. The CDR3 here is CASSQPGGDTFVHEQFF. CDR3 bases: TGTGCCAGCAGCCAACCCGGTGGGGACACGTTTGTTCATGAGCAGTTCTTC.

The rearrangement uses TRBV7-2 and TRBJ2-2; 8 bases agree with TRBD1. Germline CDR1 is SGHTA and CDR2 is FQGNSA. With V trimmed by 5 bases and J by 1 base, 6 bases remained unmatched. The CDR3 runs 16 residues. The CDR3: CASSPSGTGNTGELFF. CDR3 in DNA: TGTGCCAGCAGCCCCTCCGGGACAGGGAACACCGGGGAGCTGTTTTTT.

This clonotype appeared many times. The rearrangement joins TRBV30 to TRBJ1-1; the match to TRBD1 covers 7 bases. Looked up from germline, CDR1 is GTSNPN and CDR2 is SVGIG (reference sequence). The V gene end was trimmed by 5 bases and the J gene end by 4 bases; junction bases not matched to a gene: 10. CDR3 length: 14 amino acids. CDR3 amino acids: CAWDPTGRFTEAFF. The CDR3, as DNA: TGTGCCTGGGACCCGACAGGGAGATTCACTGAAGCTTTCTTT. Variable domain in full (rest from reference TRBV30 and TRBJ1-1): SQTIHQWPATLVQPVGSPLSLECTVEGTSNPNLYWYRQAAGRGLQLLFYSVGIGQISSEVPQNLSASRPQDRQFILSSKKLLLSDSGFYLCAWDPTGRFTEAFFGQGTRLTVV.

This chain joins TRBV19 and TRBJ2-7, with 8 bases that match TRBD1. The CDR3 loop spans 14 amino acids. V gave up 7 bases and J gave up 2 bases; unmatched junction bases: 7. Germline lookup yields CDR1 LNHDA and CDR2 SQIVND (reference sequence). The CDR3 DNA is TGTGCCAGTACCTCGACAGGGGAAACCTACGAGCAGTACTTC. This sequence encodes CASTSTGETYEQYF.

This clonotype appeared many times. V usage is TRBV5-1 and J usage is TRBJ2-1; the match to TRBD2 covers 13 bases. The length of the CDR3 is 15 residues. Germline-derived CDR1 and CDR2 are SGHRS and YFSETQ. J lost 6 bases, V lost 4 bases, and 4 bases had no gene match. CDR3 protein: CASSIGTSGVNEQFF. CDR3 bases: TGCGCCAGCAGCATCGGGACTAGCGGGGTCAATGAGCAGTTCTTC.

This clonotype occurred many times. This chain links TRBV3-1 with TRBJ1-1; 8 positions match TRBD1. The CDR3 loop spans 15 amino acids. The trim removed 6 bases at V and 3 bases at J, leaving 9 bases unmatched. Germline CDR1 LGHDT, CDR2 YNNKEL (reference sequence). In DNA form, the CDR3 reads TGTGCCAGCAGTTCACAGGGGGGCGGGTACACTGAAGCTTTCTTT. This encodes CASSSQGGGYTEAFF.

There are many counts of this clonotype. The CDR3 is CASSFTQNTEAFF. The CDR3 region has the DNA TGTGCCAGCAGCTTTACGCAGAACACTGAAGCTTTCTTT. The rearrangement links TRBV11-2 to TRBJ1-1; D gene ambiguous. V was shortened by 3 bases and J by 1 base, with 6 bases between the two germline ends. CDR1 and CDR2 (germline): SGHAT, FQNNGV. CDR3 length equals 13 residues.

The chain's CDR3 is CAWSVGEGSYGYTF. CDR3 sequence (DNA): TGTGCCTGGAGTGTTGGGGAAGGGAGCTATGGCTACACCTTC. This chain links TRBV30 with TRBJ1-2; D not certain. This CDR3 contains 14 residues. V lost 0 bases and J 4 bases, leaving 12 bases between the germline ends. CDR1 GTSNPN and CDR2 SVGIG come from the germline V gene (reference sequence).

This clonotype was observed at least ten times. V gene TRBV20-1 combines with J gene TRBJ2-7; perhaps TRBD1 as D (5 bases). The CDR3 spans 15 residues. V lost 0 bases and J lost 1, with 13 bases in between. CDR1 and CDR2 from the germline V gene are DFQATT and SNEGSKA (reference sequence). Here the CDR3 reads CSARDQGHQSYEQYF. CDR3 bases: TGCAGTGCTAGAGACCAGGGCCACCAGTCCTACGAGCAGTACTTC.

The CDR3 here is CASSVGLTLLTDTQYF. CDR3 bases: TGTGCCAGCAGTGTGGGACTAACTTTACTCACAGATACGCAGTATTTT. The J gene is TRBJ2-3, the V gene TRBV25-1; the match to TRBD2 covers 7 bases. The CDR3 is 16 amino acids. Germline V lookup: CDR1 MGHDK, CDR2 SYGVNS. V lost 4 bases, J lost 2 bases, and 9 bases stayed unmatched. The full variable domain, with the rest looked up from reference TRBV25-1 and TRBJ2-3, is EADIYQTPRYLVIGTGKKITLECSQTMGHDKMYWYQQDPGMELHLIHYSYGVNSTEKGDLSSESTVSRIRTEHFPLTLESARPSHTSQYLCASSVGLTLLTDTQYFGPGTRLTVL.

V usage is TRBV19 and J usage is TRBJ1-2; maybe TRBD1 (5 bases). Per germline, CDR1 LNHDA and CDR2 SQIVND (reference sequence). The germline V and J ends were trimmed by 3 bases and 6 bases, with 14 bases remaining between them. The CDR3 is 14 residues long. The CDR3, as DNA: TGTGCCAGTAGTATGCAAGGGGCTGAGGATGGCTACACCTTC. The encoded protein is CASSMQGAEDGYTF.

This clonotype turned up a few times. The chain employs TRBV7-9 and TRBJ2-2, with 7 bases matching TRBD2. The CDR3 covers 17 residues. Germline loops: CDR1 SEHNR, CDR2 FQNEAQ (reference sequence). With 2 bases clipped from V and 1 base from J, the junction kept 7 bases outside the gene matches. CDR3 sequence (DNA): TGTGCCAGCAGCTTATACGGCGGGAGAAGGAACACCGGGGAGCTGTTTTTT. It is translated as CASSLYGGRRNTGELFF.

The rearrangement links TRBV7-2 to TRBJ2-5, with TRBD2 matching 13 bases. The V gene's germline CDR1 is SGHTA and CDR2 FQGNSA. CDR3 size: 19 residues. V shed 1 base and J 2 bases; nucleotides not matched to a gene: 10. The CDR3 spells CASSLDRTSGSLLQETQYF. The CDR3, as DNA: TGTGCCAGCAGCTTAGACCGGACTAGCGGGAGTCTCCTTCAAGAGACCCAGTACTTC.

In its sample, this clonotype was seen many times. The chain uses TRBV20-1 and TRBJ2-6; D remains unclear. This CDR3 has 14 amino acids. CDR1 is DFQATT and CDR2 is SNEGSKA in the germline V gene (reference sequence). V shed 3 bases and J shed 0 bases, with 6 bases lying between them. The chain's CDR3 is CSASVDSGANVLTF. In DNA, the CDR3 is TGCAGTGCTAGTGTGGACTCTGGGGCCAACGTCCTGACTTTC.

This clonotype was seen ten or more times. The rearrangement uses TRBV27 and TRBJ2-1, with D possibly matching TRBD2 (5 bases). Germline V gene sequence: CDR1 MNHEY, CDR2 SMNVEV (reference sequence). V was shortened by 7 bases and J by 4 bases, with 11 bases between the two germline ends. The CDR3 has 13 amino acids. CDR3: CASKDWGYNEQFF. CDR3 coding DNA: TGTGCCAGCAAGGACTGGGGTTACAATGAGCAGTTCTTC.

This clonotype turned up a few times. The CDR3 region has the DNA TGTGCCAGCAGTCACAGCGGGAACTACGAGCAGTACTTC. It codes for CASSHSGNYEQYF. The V gene is TRBV27, the J gene TRBJ2-7, with 7 bases fitting TRBD2. This CDR3 has 13 amino acids. Germline V gene lookup returns CDR1 MNHEY and CDR2 SMNVEV (reference sequence). V lost 5 bases to trimming and J lost 3 bases; unmatched junction nucleotides: 4.

This clonotype appeared many times. The chain uses TRBV12-3 or TRBV12-4 and TRBJ2-5; tentative D call: TRBD2 (6 bases). The CDR3 contains 16 residues. V was clipped by 5 bases and J by 4 bases, with 20 bases between them. DNA for the CDR3: TGTGCCAGCAGTGTCCGCAGGACTACCCGAGGAGAGACCCAGTACTTC. It translates to CASSVRRTTRGETQYF.

Many counts were recorded for this clonotype. The chain has TRBV5-1 and TRBJ1-5; the match to TRBD1 covers 7 bases. Germline V gene data show CDR1 as SGHRS and CDR2 as YFSETQ. The CDR3 sequence is 15 residues long. V lost 3 bases and J lost 4; bases outside the gene matches: 7. The CDR3 reads CASSSDGQANQPQHF. As DNA, the CDR3 is TGCGCCAGCAGCTCGGACGGACAGGCTAATCAGCCCCAGCATTTT.

This clonotype was seen only a few times. The rearrangement links TRBV12-3 or TRBV12-4 to TRBJ2-2; no clear D. CDR3 length: 14 amino acids. With 3 bases removed from V and 6 bases from J, the gap between germline ends came to 11 bases. This chain's CDR3 is CASSFGRNPGELFF. For the CDR3, the DNA is TGTGCCAGCAGTTTCGGACGGAATCCCGGGGAGCTGTTTTTT.

The chain joins TRBV20-1 to TRBJ2-3; no clear D gene. V lost 1 base to trimming and J lost 2 bases, with 13 bases between them. Germline CDR1 DFQATT, CDR2 SNEGSKA (reference sequence). The CDR3 is 15 amino acids. The CDR3 DNA reads as TGCAGTGCTAGAGTACCCAGAGGACCCACAGATACGCAGTATTTT. It yields the protein CSARVPRGPTDTQYF.

In this sample, this clonotype turned up a few times. V gene TRBV18 combines with J gene TRBJ2-7; maybe TRBD1 (5 bases). Trimming shortened V by 2 bases and J by 2 bases, and 10 bases separated the two germline ends. Germline V lookup: CDR1 KGHSH, CDR2 LQKENI. The CDR3 runs 14 residues. CDR3: CASSPSRQPYEQYF. Here the CDR3 DNA reads TGTGCCAGCTCACCAAGTAGACAGCCCTACGAGCAGTACTTC.